These 24 T cell receptor beta chains originate from one sample sequenced in a study of blood T cell repertoires in COVID-19. The method was immunoSEQ multiplex PCR; TCRdb's version includes in-frame clones alone and lacks a portion of them. The table has about 270,000 clones, 70% to 90% seen once. The source material was peripheral blood. The receptors stem from a woman aged 70-85 years with COVID-19, enrolled during active disease.

The chain joins TRBV4-2 to TRBJ1-4; no definite D call. Germline values: CDR1 LGHNA, CDR2 YNFKEQ. This CDR3 comprises 17 residues. V lost 0 bases and J lost 0, with 11 bases in between. DNA for the CDR3: TGTGCCAGCAGCCAAGATGGGCAGATTCCAACTAATGAAAAACTGTTTTTT. Translating gives CASSQDGQIPTNEKLFF.

The chain uses TRBV2 and TRBJ2-2; D is possibly TRBD1 (6 bases). Germline lookup yields CDR1 SNHLY and CDR2 FYNNEI. Deletions cut 3 bases from V and 5 bases from J, with 13 bases between. The CDR3 is 15 amino acids. The DNA for the CDR3 is TGTGCCAGCAGTGATAGGAGGCAGGGGACCGGGGAGCTGTTTTTT. This sequence encodes CASSDRRQGTGELFF.

The chain employs TRBV5-4 and TRBJ1-2; D call uncertain. With 4 bases removed from V and 11 bases from J, the gap between germline ends came to 15 bases. Germline-derived CDR1 and CDR2 are SGHNT and YYREEE (reference sequence). The CDR3 length is 12 residues. CDR3 nucleotides: TGTGCCAGCAGCCTACTTAACTTCGGTTACACCTTC. The encoded protein is CASSLLNFGYTF.

This clone was detected only once. This sequence joins TRBV5-1 and TRBJ1-1, with D maybe TRBD1 (6 bases). Germline CDR1 reads SGHRS; CDR2 reads YFSETQ. The CDR3 contains 16 residues. Trimming took 4 bases from V and 0 from J, leaving 16 bases between them. CDR3 DNA: TGCGCCAGCAGCCGCTGGGGGGGCCCTATGAACACTGAAGCTTTCTTT. Translation: CASSRWGGPMNTEAFF. Combining the CDR3 with reference TRBV5-1 and TRBJ1-1 gives the whole variable domain KAGVTQTPRYLIKTRGQQVTLSCSPISGHRSVSWYQQTPGQGLQFLFEYFSETQRNKGNFPGRFSGRQFSNSRSEMNVSTLELGDSALYLCASSRWGGPMNTEAFFGQGTRLTVV.

The V and J genes are TRBV7-9 and TRBJ2-7; D is perhaps TRBD2 (7 bases). This CDR3 comprises 16 residues. Per germline, CDR1 SEHNR and CDR2 FQNEAQ (reference sequence). Trimming cost V 5 bases and J 0 bases, with 17 bases left between them. CDR3 sequence: CASSPVAGADSYEQYF. Here the CDR3 DNA reads TGTGCCAGCAGCCCGGTGGCGGGGGCTGACTCCTACGAGCAGTACTTC.

The chain links TRBV9 to TRBJ2-7; D is unclear. Trimming cost V 0 bases and J 0 bases, with 7 bases left between them. The CDR3 loop spans 14 amino acids. CDR1 is SGDLS and CDR2 is YYNGEE in the germline V gene. CDR3 residues: CASSVASLSYEQYF. CDR3 nucleotides: TGTGCCAGCAGCGTAGCCAGTCTCTCCTACGAGCAGTACTTC.

The V call is TRBV5-1, the J call TRBJ1-2; 7 bases are a match to TRBD1. The CDR3 spans 15 residues. V dropped 4 bases and J dropped 4; count of bases not matched to a gene: 10. Germline loops: CDR1 SGHRS, CDR2 YFSETQ. The CDR3 region is CASSLSSGGPYGYTF. The DNA for the CDR3 is TGCGCCAGCAGCCTATCGTCAGGGGGACCCTATGGCTACACCTTC.

This chain uses TRBV5-1 with TRBJ2-5; TRBD1 matches 8 bases. The germline CDR1 and CDR2 sequences are SGHRS and YFSETQ. V shed 4 bases, J shed 2 bases, and the junction held 7 bases outside the gene matches. This CDR3 spans 15 amino acids. The DNA of the CDR3 is TGCGCCAGCAGCCGTACAGGGGGACCACAAGAGACCCAGTACTTC. It is translated as CASSRTGGPQETQYF.

V is TRBV10-3 and J is TRBJ1-1, with TRBD1 matching 7 bases. Germline V gene sequence: CDR1 ENHRY, CDR2 SYGVKD. The CDR3 contains 14 residues. Trimming removed 10 bases from V and 1 base from J; junction bases left unmatched: 9. The CDR3 DNA follows: TGTGCCAGCTCACCCGGACAGGCGAACACTGAAGCTTTCTTT. It is translated as CASSPGQANTEAFF.

The rearrangement links TRBV30 to TRBJ1-5; the match to TRBD1 covers 7 bases. Trimming removed 0 bases from V and 0 bases from J; junction bases left unmatched: 8. The CDR3 has 17 residues. Germline loops: CDR1 GTSNPN, CDR2 SVGIG (reference sequence). CDR3 nucleotide sequence: TGTGCCTGGAGTGTACCCGGACAGGTCTATAGCAATCAGCCCCAGCATTTT. Amino acid sequence: CAWSVPGQVYSNQPQHF.

Remarks on this clone: Other DNA sequences in the same sample also yield this CDR3. The chain joins TRBV27 to TRBJ2-1; D possibly corresponds to TRBD2 (5 bases). This CDR3 has 15 residues. Germline V gene sequence: CDR1 MNHEY, CDR2 SMNVEV (reference sequence). Trimming cost V 2 bases and J 1 base, with 9 bases left between them. The CDR3 region has the DNA TGTGCCAGCAGTTTAGCCGGGGTATCCTACAATGAGCAGTTCTTC. Its translation is CASSLAGVSYNEQFF.

The V and J genes are TRBV7-2 and TRBJ2-2; D is uncertain. Germline assignment: CDR1 SGHTA and CDR2 FQGNSA. V shed 5 bases and J shed 1 base, with 11 bases lying between them. The CDR3 has 15 residues. The CDR3 reads CASSLVFRNTGELFF. CDR3 in DNA: TGTGCCAGCAGCCTCGTTTTCCGGAACACCGGGGAGCTGTTTTTT.

The chain uses TRBV6-6 and TRBJ2-5; TRBD2 matches 10 bases. Trimming cost V 7 bases and J 4 bases; bases outside gene matches: 9. The length of the CDR3 is 15 residues. Per germline, CDR1 MNHNY and CDR2 SVGAGI (reference sequence). Here the CDR3 DNA reads TGTGCCAGCACGCGGGCTAGCGGGGGCGGAGAGACCCAGTACTTC. It is translated as CASTRASGGGETQYF.

The chain joins TRBV7-9 to TRBJ1-4; the D is unclear. Germline CDR1 is SEHNR and CDR2 is FQNEAQ (reference sequence). Trimming took off 1 base at V and 10 bases at J, with 7 bases between the two ends. The CDR3 has 12 amino acids. The CDR3 spells CASSLGLGKLFF. In DNA, the CDR3 is TGTGCCAGCAGCTTAGGCCTCGGAAAACTGTTTTTT.

The chain couples TRBV7-3 to TRBJ1-2; tentatively, D is TRBD1 (6 bases). CDR1 and CDR2 from the germline V gene are SGHTA and FQGTGA. V lost 2 bases and J lost 3, with 25 bases in between. The CDR3 contains 19 residues. The chain's CDR3 is CASSLFARRSGAGDYGYTF. The CDR3 DNA is TGTGCCAGCAGCTTATTCGCCCGTAGGAGCGGGGCAGGGGACTATGGCTACACCTTC.

This sequence joins TRBV29-1 and TRBJ1-1, with 7 bases matching TRBD1. There are 16 residues in the CDR3. V gave up 6 bases and J gave up 2 bases; unmatched junction bases: 15. Germline CDR1 and CDR2: SQVTM and ANQGSEA. The CDR3 spells CSVKFTGVHLNTEAFF. Written as DNA, the CDR3 is TGCAGCGTGAAATTCACAGGGGTCCACCTCAACACTGAAGCTTTCTTT.

The V and J genes are TRBV18 and TRBJ1-3; D ambiguous. CDR1 KGHSH and CDR2 LQKENI come from the germline V gene. V was shortened by 2 bases and J by 4 bases, with 21 bases between the two germline ends. This CDR3 region has 18 residues. The CDR3 nucleotides read TGTGCCAGCTCACCAAGTCCTGGAATGGCGGGCCGAGGAAACACCATATATTTT. It encodes CASSPSPGMAGRGNTIYF. Full variable domain (missing parts from reference TRBV18 and TRBJ1-3): NAGVMQNPRHLVRRRGQEARLRCSPMKGHSHVYWYRQLPEEGLKFMVYLQKENIIDESGMPKERFSAEFPKEGPSILRIQQVVRGDSAAYFCASSPSPGMAGRGNTIYFGEGSWLTVV.

The J gene is TRBJ1-5, the V gene TRBV27; 11 positions agree with TRBD1. The V gene end was trimmed by 5 bases and the J gene end by 5 bases; junction bases not matched to a gene: 23. The CDR3 sequence is 21 residues long. The germline CDR1 and CDR2 sequences are MNHEY and SMNVEV (reference sequence). CDR3 residues: CASSPRIRGQGGWDPDQPQHF. In DNA, the CDR3 is TGTGCCAGCAGTCCCCGTATAAGGGGACAGGGGGGATGGGACCCGGATCAGCCCCAGCATTTT.

The V gene is TRBV10-3, the J gene TRBJ2-5, with 7 positions matching TRBD1. The CDR3 runs to 13 residues. V lost 5 bases to trimming and J lost 5 bases; unmatched junction nucleotides: 5. The germline CDR1 and CDR2 sequences are ENHRY and SYGVKD. The CDR3 sequence is CAISPTGDETQYF. CDR3 in DNA: TGTGCCATCAGTCCCACAGGGGACGAGACCCAGTACTTC.

This clone has only a few counts. The rearrangement uses TRBV14 and TRBJ1-3, with a weak D call TRBD1 (6 bases). Deletions cut 0 bases from V and 3 bases from J, with 15 bases between. This CDR3 contains 17 residues. The V gene's germline CDR1 is SGHDN and CDR2 FVKESK. CDR3 in DNA: TGTGCCAGCAGCCAAGATCTTCCAGGGGCCAGTGGAAACACCATATATTTT. Its protein is CASSQDLPGASGNTIYF. Combining the CDR3 with reference TRBV14 and TRBJ1-3 gives the whole variable domain EAGVTQFPSHSVIEKGQTVTLRCDPISGHDNLYWYRRVMGKEIKFLLHFVKESKQDESGMPNNRFLAERTGGTYSTLKVQPAELEDSGVYFCASSQDLPGASGNTIYFGEGSWLTVV.

The gene calls are TRBV5-1 and TRBJ2-5; D remains unclear. Looked up from germline, CDR1 is SGHRS and CDR2 is YFSETQ. CDR3 length equals 15 residues. V lost 0 bases, J lost 5 bases, and 14 bases lay in between. The CDR3 spells CASSLGGGYEETQYF. The DNA for the CDR3 is TGCGCCAGCAGCTTGGGTGGCGGCTATGAGGAGACCCAGTACTTC.

CDR3 nucleotide sequence: TGTGCCAGCAGTTACCGGACTAGCGGCACCGGGGAGCTGTTTTTT. Its translation: CASSYRTSGTGELFF. The chain uses TRBV6-5 and TRBJ2-2; 10 bases map to TRBD2. There are 15 residues in the CDR3. V shed 2 bases, J shed 4 bases, and the junction held 1 base outside the gene matches. The germline gives CDR1 MNHEY, CDR2 SVGAGI.

The V and J genes are TRBV5-6 and TRBJ1-1; D not certain. The CDR3 loop spans 11 amino acids. Germline-derived CDR1 and CDR2 are SGHDT and YYEEEE. The ends were cut back, 6 bases at V and 6 bases at J, with 9 bases in the middle. The DNA for the CDR3 is TGTGCCAGCACCCGCGGGTCTGAAGCTTTCTTT. Protein: CASTRGSEAFF.

The chain is built from TRBV18 and TRBJ1-1, with D uncertain. V lost 3 bases, J lost 7 bases, and 12 bases lay in between. The CDR3 loop spans 13 amino acids. Germline V CDR1 and CDR2: KGHSH, LQKENI. The CDR3, as DNA: TGTGCCAGCTCACCTCAGCAGCGGCTTGAAGCTTTCTTT. Its translation: CASSPQQRLEAFF.